What follows are 25 T cell receptor beta chains derived from one specimen sequenced in a study of T cell responses to AZD1222 COVID-19 vaccine. Only in-frame clones appear in the TCRdb table, and some are missing; sequencing was by immunoSEQ multiplex PCR. The table includes about 15,000 clones, roughly 90% detected once. The sequencing here drew on peripheral blood, taken 28 days after the second AZD1222 dose. The receptors originated from an adult who received the AZD1222 COVID-19 vaccine.

The gene calls are TRBV27 and TRBJ2-2; no reliable D call. CDR3 size: 14 residues. The germline V gene has CDR1 MNHEY and CDR2 SMNVEV (reference sequence). Trimming pared 3 bases from V and 7 bases from J, leaving 12 bases between. The chain's CDR3 is CASSLMSLGGELFF. Here the CDR3 DNA reads TGTGCCAGCAGTTTGATGAGTCTTGGCGGGGAGCTGTTTTTT.

The rearrangement uses TRBV19 and TRBJ1-1; the D is unclear. Germline CDR1 and CDR2: LNHDA and SQIVND (reference sequence). The CDR3 covers 13 residues. Trimming removed 5 bases at V and 6 bases at J, with 13 bases between. This chain's CDR3 is CASSWGDPSEAFF. DNA of the CDR3: TGTGCCAGTAGTTGGGGAGACCCTTCTGAAGCTTTCTTT.

The J gene is TRBJ2-3, the V gene TRBV5-1; D is uncertain. There are 14 residues in the CDR3. Trimming shortened V by 2 bases and J by 0 bases, and 7 bases separated the two germline ends. Germline V lookup: CDR1 SGHRS, CDR2 YFSETQ. The CDR3 DNA reads TGCGCCAGCAGCTTCGTCGAGAGCACAGATACGCAGTATTTT. This gives the protein CASSFVESTDTQYF.

J is TRBJ2-5 and V is TRBV9; 13 positions agree with TRBD2. V lost 3 bases and J lost 2; bases outside the gene matches: 4. CDR3 length: 16 residues. Germline V gene lookup returns CDR1 SGDLS and CDR2 YYNGEE. As DNA, the CDR3 is TGTGCCAGCAGCGCGACTAGCGGGAGGACTCAAGAGACCCAGTACTTC. Translation gives CASSATSGRTQETQYF.

The chain has TRBV30 and TRBJ1-1, with D perhaps TRBD1 (5 bases). CDR3 length equals 14 residues. Trimming took 1 base from V and 0 from J, leaving 9 bases between them. Per the germline V gene, CDR1 is GTSNPN and CDR2 is SVGIG (reference sequence). The CDR3 region has the DNA TGTGCCTGGAGTGGGCCGGGACTGAACACTGAAGCTTTCTTT. Translating it yields CAWSGPGLNTEAFF.

This chain joins TRBV3-1 (or the pseudogene TRBV3-2) and TRBJ1-2; 7 bases align to TRBD1. V was pared by 4 bases and J by 8 bases, with 10 bases of the junction left unmatched. CDR3 length equals 14 residues. Germline loops: CDR1 LGHDT, CDR2 YNNKEL (reference sequence). CDR3 coding DNA: TGTGCCAGCAGCCTCGTGACAGGGAAGTGGGGCTACACCTTC. Residues: CASSLVTGKWGYTF.

The J gene is TRBJ2-3, the V gene TRBV24-1; 9 nucleotides line up with TRBD2. The CDR3 loop spans 17 amino acids. The V gene end was trimmed by 4 bases and the J gene end by 0 bases; junction bases not matched to a gene: 7. Germline CDR1 is KGHDR and CDR2 is SFDVKD. CDR3 sequence reads: CATSDPSGDLSTDTQYF. In DNA form, the CDR3 reads TGTGCCACCAGTGACCCTAGCGGGGACTTGAGCACAGATACGCAGTATTTT.

This chain joins TRBV7-9 and TRBJ2-5; the D is unclear. This CDR3 has 13 residues. Germline V gene data show CDR1 as SEHNR and CDR2 as FQNEAQ (reference sequence). V was pared by 5 bases and J by 7 bases, with 14 bases between. CDR3 nucleotides: TGTGCCAGCAGCCCCTCCTCTGTGGGGACCCAGTACTTC. Amino acid sequence: CASSPSSVGTQYF.

The genes are TRBV19 and TRBJ1-4; D unclear. Trimming shortened V by 1 base and J by 8 bases, and 2 bases separated the two germline ends. CDR3 length equals 11 residues. The germline V gene encodes CDR1 LNHDA and CDR2 SQIVND (reference sequence). DNA of the CDR3: TGTGCCAGTAGTATAGCGGAAAAACTGTTTTTT. Translated: CASSIAEKLFF.

By share, this clone counts as medium-sized (0.01 to 0.1%). V is TRBV19 and J is TRBJ2-1; D is uncertain. V was cut by 3 bases and J by 7 bases, with 7 bases left in between. The V gene's germline CDR1 is LNHDA and CDR2 SQIVND (reference sequence). The CDR3 consists of 12 residues. The CDR3 here is CASSMRMNEQFF. The CDR3 region has the DNA TGTGCCAGTAGTATGAGAATGAATGAGCAGTTCTTC.

The chain carries TRBV25-1 and TRBJ1-1; D uncertain. Looked up from germline, CDR1 is MGHDK and CDR2 is SYGVNS. V was shortened by 1 base and J by 6 bases, with 12 bases between the two germline ends. The CDR3 runs 14 residues. The CDR3 loop is CASSESRPRSEAFF. The DNA for the CDR3 is TGTGCCAGCAGTGAATCCAGGCCAAGGTCTGAAGCTTTCTTT.

The chain employs TRBV3-1 (or the pseudogene TRBV3-2) and TRBJ1-2; no firm D call. Trimming stripped 0 bases from V and 8 bases from J, with 10 bases between. Germline lookup yields CDR1 LGHDT and CDR2 YNNKEL (reference sequence). This CDR3 comprises 13 residues. In nucleotides, the CDR3 is TGTGCCAGCAGCCAAGAGAACCCCATGGGCTACACCTTC. This translates into CASSQENPMGYTF.

The chain employs TRBV19 and TRBJ2-5; 7 bases are shared with TRBD1. Germline V gene data show CDR1 as LNHDA and CDR2 as SQIVND (reference sequence). The CDR3 length is 14 residues. After removal of 4 bases from V and 4 bases from J, the junction contained 6 bases not matched to a gene. CDR3 loop: CASSTTGVVETQYF. The CDR3 DNA follows: TGTGCCAGTAGTACAACAGGGGTGGTAGAGACCCAGTACTTC.

The chain employs TRBV28 and TRBJ1-1; 9 nucleotides line up with TRBD1. Germline CDR1 MDHEN, CDR2 SYDVKM. The length of the CDR3 is 13 residues. With V trimmed by 2 bases and J by 10 bases, 5 bases remained unmatched. As DNA, the CDR3 is TGTGCCAGCAGTTTAAAATGGGACAGGGTAGCTTTCTTT. Translated, it gives CASSLKWDRVAFF.

A few counts support this clone. The chain links TRBV5-6 to TRBJ1-6, with D unclear. V was clipped by 0 bases and J by 5 bases, with 3 bases between them. The germline gives CDR1 SGHDT, CDR2 YYEEEE. This CDR3 has 13 amino acids. CDR3 sequence (DNA): TGTGCCAGCAGCTTGGATCATAATTCACCCCTCCACTTT. Translated: CASSLDHNSPLHF.

This rearrangement joins TRBV2 to TRBJ2-7; TRBD1 matches at 7 bases. After removal of 8 bases from V and 5 bases from J, the junction contained 12 bases not matched to a gene. Germline assignment: CDR1 SNHLY and CDR2 FYNNEI. The CDR3 length is 14 residues. In nucleotides, the CDR3 is TGTGCCAGCCCGCGAGACAGGGATTCTGACGAGCAGTACTTC. Its translation is CASPRDRDSDEQYF.

V and J are TRBV5-1 and TRBJ2-3; 13 positions match TRBD2. The ends lost 4 bases at V and 4 bases at J; junction bases unmatched: 3. Germline V gives CDR1 SGHRS, CDR2 YFSETQ. This CDR3 has 15 residues. The CDR3 sequence is CASSLGLAGADTQYF. The DNA for the CDR3 is TGCGCCAGCAGCCTCGGACTAGCGGGGGCAGATACGCAGTATTTT.

The CDR3 region has the DNA TGCGCCAGCAGCTTGGAAGGGAGCTCTGGGGCCAACGTCCTGACTTTC. This translates into CASSLEGSSGANVLTF. The chain couples TRBV5-1 to TRBJ2-6, with D tentatively TRBD2 (5 bases). Germline CDR1 and CDR2: SGHRS and YFSETQ. Trimming removed 0 bases at V and 0 bases at J, with 7 bases between. CDR3 length: 16 residues.

This chain joins TRBV24-1 and TRBJ2-1, with D perhaps matching TRBD1 (6 bases). With 2 bases removed from V and 0 bases from J, the gap between germline ends came to 19 bases. The CDR3 is made up of 19 amino acids. Looked up from germline, CDR1 is KGHDR and CDR2 is SFDVKD. The CDR3 sequence is CATSDSSRGWESSYNEQFF. In nucleotides, the CDR3 is TGTGCCACCAGTGATTCAAGCAGGGGATGGGAGAGCTCCTACAATGAGCAGTTCTTC.

The chain links TRBV18 to TRBJ2-1; a weak D match, TRBD2 (5 bases). The CDR3 totals 15 residues. The V gene lost 3 bases and the J gene lost 3 bases, with 12 bases spanning the gap. The V gene's germline CDR1 is KGHSH and CDR2 LQKENI. This chain's CDR3 is CASSPLTEVYNEQFF. The CDR3, as DNA: TGTGCCAGCTCACCCCTTACGGAGGTCTACAATGAGCAGTTCTTC.

J is TRBJ1-6 and V is TRBV28; D perhaps matches TRBD1 (5 bases). Germline lookup yields CDR1 MDHEN and CDR2 SYDVKM. The ends were cut back, 7 bases at V and 6 bases at J, with 10 bases in the middle. The CDR3 length is 13 residues. The DNA for the CDR3 is TGTGCCAGCACGGGGCTCGGTAATTCACCCCTCCACTTT. Translating gives CASTGLGNSPLHF.

This chain joins TRBV7-9 and TRBJ1-3; D remains unclear. CDR3 length: 15 amino acids. Germline V CDR1 and CDR2: SEHNR, FQNEAQ (reference sequence). V was trimmed by 6 bases and J by 0 bases, leaving 12 bases between them. The CDR3 here is CASRTPTVSGNTIYF. In DNA, the CDR3 is TGTGCCAGCAGGACGCCGACGGTCTCTGGAAACACCATATATTTT.

For the CDR3, the DNA is TGTGCCAGCAGCGAACTAGCGGGAGGGCCGGGGGACACCGGGGAGCTGTTTTTT. It encodes CASSELAGGPGDTGELFF. This sequence joins TRBV3-1 (or the pseudogene TRBV3-2) and TRBJ2-2, with 13 positions matching TRBD2. This CDR3 spans 18 amino acids. The V and J ends lost 5 bases and 3 bases, in that order; junction bases with no gene match: 9. The V gene's germline CDR1 is LGHDT and CDR2 YNNKEL (reference sequence).

The chain has TRBV7-3 and TRBJ1-1, with a weak D call TRBD1 (5 bases). Trimming cost V 5 bases and J 7 bases, with 11 bases left between them. This CDR3 is built from 12 residues. Germline CDR1 and CDR2: SGHTA and FQGTGA. The CDR3, as DNA: TGTGCCAGCAGCATAGACAGAAATGAAGCTTTCTTT. Its translation: CASSIDRNEAFF.

The V gene is TRBV18, the J gene TRBJ2-7, with D tentatively TRBD2 (6 bases). The CDR3 covers 14 residues. Germline assignment: CDR1 KGHSH and CDR2 LQKENI. With 3 bases removed from V and 0 bases from J, the gap between germline ends came to 9 bases. The CDR3 sequence is CASSPRSGSYEQYF. The CDR3 DNA reads as TGTGCCAGCTCACCCCGTAGCGGCTCCTACGAGCAGTACTTC.